Below are 9 T cell receptor beta chains sequenced from a single sample in a study of blood T cell repertoires in COVID-19 (dated by TCRdb to 2018 to 2020). The library was prepared using the immunoSEQ multiplex PCR assay. TCRdb limited this immuneACCESS table to in-frame rearrangements with V and J called. A share of clones is missing; checked studies link under half to unresolved V genes, and the rest is unexplained. This sample has 200,000 or so clones in its table, and roughly 80% of those were observed once. The ten largest account for 7.5% of the sample. Sequenced input: PBMCs or T cells enriched from blood (not recorded which). The source is a middle-aged man who had recovered from COVID-19.

The rearrangement joins TRBV4-3 to TRBJ1-3, with D hard to call. V lost 1 base and J lost 2, with 9 bases in between. The CDR3 covers 15 residues. Germline V gives CDR1 LGHNA, CDR2 YSLEER. CDR3 coding DNA: TGCGCCAGCAGCCAAGTTCCGAGTGCTGGAAACACCATATATTTT. As protein: CASSQVPSAGNTIYF.

CDR3 amino acids: CASSLYPGQGSNGYTF. The CDR3 DNA reads as TGTGCCAGCAGTTTGTACCCGGGACAGGGTTCCAATGGCTACACCTTC. The gene calls are TRBV28 and TRBJ1-2, with 9 bases aligning to TRBD1. The CDR3 has 16 amino acids. Germline CDR1 and CDR2: MDHEN and SYDVKM. The J segment lost 6 bases and the V segment lost 3 bases, leaving 11 bases of the junction unmatched.

The chain has TRBV10-3 and TRBJ1-2; tentatively, D is TRBD1 (5 bases). Looked up from germline, CDR1 is ENHRY and CDR2 is SYGVKD. The CDR3 runs 14 residues. V was cut by 0 bases and J by 8 bases, with 13 bases left in between. Here the CDR3 reads CAISESRGKRGYTF. The CDR3 DNA is TGTGCCATCAGTGAGTCACGGGGGAAGAGGGGCTACACCTTC.

This chain connects TRBV11-2 to TRBJ2-5; D may be TRBD1 (5 bases). V was cut by 0 bases and J by 2 bases, with 13 bases left in between. Germline-derived CDR1 and CDR2 are SGHAT and FQNNGV. This CDR3 has 16 residues. The CDR3 DNA reads as TGTGCCAGCAGCTTAGATGTCGGCAGGGTACAAGAGACCCAGTACTTC. The encoded protein is CASSLDVGRVQETQYF.

This chain links TRBV30 with TRBJ1-4, with 7 bases fitting TRBD1. This CDR3 comprises 15 residues. Germline CDR1 is GTSNPN and CDR2 is SVGIG (reference sequence). With 2 bases clipped from V and 3 bases from J, the junction kept 6 bases outside the gene matches. The CDR3 here is CAWSPRDSPNEKLFF. CDR3 DNA: TGTGCCTGGAGTCCTAGGGACAGTCCTAATGAAAAACTGTTTTTT.

The chain has TRBV7-2 and TRBJ2-3; maybe TRBD1 (6 bases). V shed 5 bases and J shed 2 bases, with 17 bases lying between them. Looked up from germline, CDR1 is SGHTA and CDR2 is FQGNSA. The CDR3 is 16 residues long. The DNA of the CDR3 is TGTGCCAGCAGCCCCCCCGCGTGGGGGCACACAGATACGCAGTATTTT. Translating gives CASSPPAWGHTDTQYF.

The chain couples TRBV7-8 to TRBJ1-5, with a possible D match to TRBD1 (6 bases). The CDR3 is 16 amino acids. Trimming took off 1 base at V and 0 bases at J, with 10 bases between the two ends. Germline V gene lookup returns CDR1 SGHVS and CDR2 FQNEAQ. The CDR3 spells CASSLVARGSNQPQHF. DNA of the CDR3: TGTGCCAGCAGCTTAGTGGCCAGGGGTAGCAATCAGCCCCAGCATTTT.

This clone was seen a single time. The genes are TRBV10-2 and TRBJ2-7; the match to TRBD1 covers 12 bases. The ends lost 0 bases at V and 5 bases at J; junction bases unmatched: 8. CDR3 length: 17 amino acids. CDR1 WSHSY and CDR2 SAAADI come from the germline V gene. The CDR3 loop is CASSESVPGQGAHEQYF. The DNA for the CDR3 is TGCGCCAGCAGTGAGTCGGTCCCGGGACAGGGGGCCCACGAGCAGTACTTC.

The CDR3 DNA reads as TGCGCCAGCAGCTTGGGGGGCGCGAACACCGGGGAGCTGTTTTTT. Its protein is CASSLGGANTGELFF. The chain recombines TRBV5-1 with TRBJ2-2; TRBD1 might be the D (5 bases). This CDR3 has 15 amino acids. V dropped 0 bases and J dropped 0 bases, with 6 bases sitting between them. The germline V gene has CDR1 SGHRS and CDR2 YFSETQ.